This T cell receptor (beta chain) was retrieved from a study of shared clonotypes between healthy human individuals. Study results and limitations: Clonotypes shared by all four sorted-subset donors had higher generation probabilities than non-shared clonotypes.

Deep was the level used in running the assay. Sequencing used immunoSEQ multiplex PCR; TCRdb keeps in-frame clones, though not all of them. This sample has 740,000 or so clones, with around four fifths found just once. A note on this clone: The target antigen is unknown.

The CDR3 runs to 18 residues. Germline CDR1 is MDHEN and CDR2 is SYDVKM. Between the trimmed V and J ends, which lost 6 bases and 0 bases, there was a span of 20 bases. There were only Caucasian adults among the donors, and all lived in Nashville, Tennessee. This sequence joins TRBV28 and TRBJ2-2; no clear D gene. The sample was memory CD4+ T cells sorted from blood. Subset in this sample: CD45RA-negative fraction. The clonotype was recovered from a woman aged 25-40 years in good health. The CDR3 nucleotides read TGTGCCAGCAGATCTTCGGTTTCGTGGAGATCGAACACCGGGGAGCTGTTTTTT. This sequence encodes CASRSSVSWRSNTGELFF.